The clone carrying this TCR beta chain is labeled medium-sized (0.01 to 0.1%) based on frequency. The antigen remains undetermined. This sample stems from a study of CXCR3-negative and CXCR3-positive naive CD8 T cells. Findings of the study overall: Comparison of naive cells showed more hydrophobic TRB CDR3s in CXCR3-positive than in CXCR3-negative naive cells. Most assays were run on fresh PBMCs (CXCR3 expression partially decreased after cryopreservation). Naive CXCR3-negative and CXCR3-positive cells had similar TRBV-TRBJ usage; memory differed.

The authors made the TRB cDNA libraries by 5' RACE using UMI labels. TCRdb reprocessed the 5' RACE reads; each CDR3 protein has one entry and no DNA is given. The sample has some 8,000 distinct CDR3 sequences. The sequence derives from a human donor in good health. Some clones in this sample may be carry-over from other donors' samples. Sequenced material: naive CXCR3- CD8+ T cells from blood. Subset given: CD45RO-CCR7+CD27+CD95- naive CD8+ T cells lacking CXCR3 (TNR3-).

CDR3 residues: CASSVTQTYNEQFF. The chain carries TRBV4-1 and TRBJ2-1. CDR3 length equals 14 residues. Germline V gene lookup returns CDR1 MGHRA and CDR2 YSYEKL.